A single sample gave rise to the 15 T cell receptor beta chains below, sequenced in a study of T cell responses to AZD1222 COVID-19 vaccine. Produced via immunoSEQ multiplex PCR; TCRdb's table is partial and in-frame only. There are around 100,000 clones in the sample; 88% occur only once, and more than 1.5% lies in the top ten. Material: peripheral blood, obtained on day 0 of AZD1222 vaccination. These receptors were obtained from an adult in good health.

This sequence joins TRBV24-1 and TRBJ2-1; possible D gene TRBD2, 5 bases. The germline V gene encodes CDR1 KGHDR and CDR2 SFDVKD. Trimming left V 7 bases short and J 7 bases short, with 25 bases between. This CDR3 contains 17 residues. The CDR3: CATSLTNVKGLVNEQFF. In nucleotides, the CDR3 is TGTGCCACCAGCCTGACTAACGTGAAAGGCTTGGTGAATGAGCAGTTCTTC.

This chain links TRBV5-1 with TRBJ1-1, with TRBD1 as a possible D gene (5 bases). In germline, CDR1 is SGHRS, CDR2 YFSETQ. Trimming removed 0 bases at V and 1 base at J, with 7 bases between. There are 14 residues in the CDR3. As DNA, the CDR3 is TGCGCCAGCAGCTTGGGGGACGGGAACACTGAAGCTTTCTTT. Translated: CASSLGDGNTEAFF.

With regard to this clone: At one of its ends the junction is not consistent with the germline gene, which may arise from a read error. The rearrangement links TRBV25-1 to TRBJ1-4, with D uncertain. The CDR3 totals 11 residues. CDR1 and CDR2 from the germline V gene are MGHDK and SYGVNS. The CDR3 DNA sequence: TGTGCCAGCACCGACAATGGAAAACTGTTTTTT. Protein product: CASTDNGKLFF.

The genes are TRBV14 and TRBJ2-3; the match to TRBD2 covers 7 bases. The CDR3 extends over 15 amino acids. Germline V gives CDR1 SGHDN, CDR2 FVKESK. V trimming: 4 bases; J trimming: 7 bases; junction bases outside the gene matches: 11. The CDR3 DNA follows: TGTGCCAGCAGCCCCATAGCGGGTCGACAACATACGCAGTATTTT. Its protein is CASSPIAGRQHTQYF.

This clone showed up just once. J is TRBJ2-4 and V is TRBV14, with D possibly TRBD1 on 6 matching bases. CDR3 length equals 15 residues. With 1 base removed from V and 6 bases from J, the gap between germline ends came to 13 bases. Germline CDR1 and CDR2: SGHDN and FVKESK. The CDR3 DNA is TGTGCCAGCAGCCAAGGGACAGCAAAACTAAACATTCAGTACTTC. Its translation is CASSQGTAKLNIQYF.

The V call is TRBV9, the J call TRBJ1-5; D not resolved. V shed 4 bases and J shed 6 bases, with 11 bases lying between them. Germline CDR1 is SGDLS and CDR2 is YYNGEE. The CDR3 totals 13 residues. This CDR3 reads CASSPGLGQPQHF. CDR3 coding DNA: TGTGCCAGCAGCCCCGGCCTGGGTCAGCCCCAGCATTTT.

This chain uses TRBV30 with TRBJ1-1; maybe TRBD1 (5 bases). CDR3 length: 14 residues. V was pared by 1 base and J by 4 bases, with 13 bases between. Germline V gene data show CDR1 as GTSNPN and CDR2 as SVGIG (reference sequence). CDR3 coding DNA: TGTGCCTGGAGTGGTATTGGGGGTCGCACTGAAGCTTTCTTT. Translated, it gives CAWSGIGGRTEAFF.

This clone was found a few times. This sequence joins TRBV18 and TRBJ2-5, with 10 bases aligning to TRBD2. The V segment lost 3 bases and the J segment 5 bases; nucleotides outside the gene matches: 12. The CDR3 covers 17 residues. Germline V gene data show CDR1 as KGHSH and CDR2 as LQKENI. The DNA of the CDR3 is TGTGCCAGCTCACCTCCTAGCGGGAGTATGGTCGGTGAGACCCAGTACTTC. Its translation is CASSPPSGSMVGETQYF.

This chain uses TRBV19 with TRBJ1-1; no clear D. Germline CDR1 and CDR2: LNHDA and SQIVND (reference sequence). This CDR3 has 16 residues. Trimming cost V 1 base and J 11 bases, with 23 bases left between them. CDR3 sequence: CASSIAGSSGNTEAFF. The CDR3 nucleotides are TGTGCCAGTAGTATAGCCGGGTCAAGCGGGAACACCGAGGCTTTCTTT.

The chain employs TRBV21-1 and TRBJ2-7; TRBD2 is the table's D call and was not checked against the DNA. TRBV21-1 is an annotated pseudogene. CDR3 length equals 14 residues. For the CDR3, the DNA is TGTGCCAGCACCAAAGCGGGAGGGAACTACGAGCAGTACTTC. It encodes CASTKAGGNYEQYF.

V is TRBV2 and J is TRBJ1-5; a weak D match, TRBD1 (6 bases). Germline CDR1 and CDR2: SNHLY and FYNNEI. V lost 5 bases and J lost 3, with 11 bases in between. The length of the CDR3 is 14 residues. The CDR3 nucleotides are TGTGCCAGCAGTTCACAGGGTTTCAATCAGCCCCAGCATTTT. This gives the protein CASSSQGFNQPQHF.

The chain combines TRBV7-3 with TRBJ2-5, with D perhaps TRBD1 (6 bases). V lost 4 bases and J lost 4, with 10 bases in between. This CDR3 is built from 13 residues. Germline V gives CDR1 SGHTA, CDR2 FQGTGA. The CDR3 loop reads CASSYQGRETQYF. DNA of the CDR3: TGTGCCAGCAGCTATCAGGGGAGAGAGACCCAGTACTTC.

The J gene is TRBJ1-1, the V gene TRBV18; D call uncertain. The CDR3 totals 12 residues. V was shortened by 3 bases and J by 4 bases, with 6 bases between the two germline ends. Germline V gene lookup returns CDR1 KGHSH and CDR2 LQKENI. The CDR3: CASSPTPTEAFF. DNA of the CDR3: TGTGCCAGCTCACCGACCCCCACTGAAGCTTTCTTT.

The genes are TRBV19 and TRBJ1-1; perhaps TRBD1 as D (5 bases). The CDR3 contains 14 residues. Trimming shortened V by 3 bases and J by 3 bases, and 11 bases separated the two germline ends. Germline V gene sequence: CDR1 LNHDA, CDR2 SQIVND (reference sequence). As DNA, the CDR3 is TGTGCCAGTAGTATTTCAGGGCCCGACACTGAAGCTTTCTTT. This sequence encodes CASSISGPDTEAFF.

This chain uses TRBV27 with TRBJ1-2; 8 bases are a match to TRBD1. The CDR3 sequence is 15 residues long. The germline gives CDR1 MNHEY, CDR2 SMNVEV (reference sequence). V shed 4 bases and J 2 bases; nucleotides not matched to a gene: 6. CDR3 bases: TGTGCCAGCAGTTCCCAGGGGGCCCCCAACTATGGCTACACCTTC. Translated: CASSSQGAPNYGYTF.